This T cell receptor (beta chain) was sequenced in a study of blood T cell repertoires in COVID-19. For the study at large: T cells, B-cell-depleted T cells, or PBMCs supplied cDNA or gDNA.

During active infection, Seattle patients enrolled and were then monitored through disease. In the original analysis: Quantification of nucleated cells was approximated via reference gene primer amplification. This table comes from immunoSEQ multiplex PCR, and its TCRdb copy is limited to in-frame clones, with some not included. For V, J and clone size, that table is used; D and trimming come from the DNA. The sample consists of about 210,000 clones, approximately 85% of them appearing once. Germline CDR1 reads LNHDA; CDR2 reads SQIVND (reference sequence). This CDR3 spans 14 amino acids. The V end was cut by 5 bases, the J end by 7 bases, with 17 bases between.

The clonotype was recovered from a man aged 45-65 years with COVID-19, enrolled during active disease. The sequencing sample was made of peripheral blood. The gene calls are TRBV19 and TRBJ1-2; tentative D call: TRBD1 (5 bases). The CDR3: CASSRLEGARGYTF. CDR3 sequence (DNA): TGTGCCAGTAGTCGCCTCGAAGGGGCGCGTGGCTACACCTTC.